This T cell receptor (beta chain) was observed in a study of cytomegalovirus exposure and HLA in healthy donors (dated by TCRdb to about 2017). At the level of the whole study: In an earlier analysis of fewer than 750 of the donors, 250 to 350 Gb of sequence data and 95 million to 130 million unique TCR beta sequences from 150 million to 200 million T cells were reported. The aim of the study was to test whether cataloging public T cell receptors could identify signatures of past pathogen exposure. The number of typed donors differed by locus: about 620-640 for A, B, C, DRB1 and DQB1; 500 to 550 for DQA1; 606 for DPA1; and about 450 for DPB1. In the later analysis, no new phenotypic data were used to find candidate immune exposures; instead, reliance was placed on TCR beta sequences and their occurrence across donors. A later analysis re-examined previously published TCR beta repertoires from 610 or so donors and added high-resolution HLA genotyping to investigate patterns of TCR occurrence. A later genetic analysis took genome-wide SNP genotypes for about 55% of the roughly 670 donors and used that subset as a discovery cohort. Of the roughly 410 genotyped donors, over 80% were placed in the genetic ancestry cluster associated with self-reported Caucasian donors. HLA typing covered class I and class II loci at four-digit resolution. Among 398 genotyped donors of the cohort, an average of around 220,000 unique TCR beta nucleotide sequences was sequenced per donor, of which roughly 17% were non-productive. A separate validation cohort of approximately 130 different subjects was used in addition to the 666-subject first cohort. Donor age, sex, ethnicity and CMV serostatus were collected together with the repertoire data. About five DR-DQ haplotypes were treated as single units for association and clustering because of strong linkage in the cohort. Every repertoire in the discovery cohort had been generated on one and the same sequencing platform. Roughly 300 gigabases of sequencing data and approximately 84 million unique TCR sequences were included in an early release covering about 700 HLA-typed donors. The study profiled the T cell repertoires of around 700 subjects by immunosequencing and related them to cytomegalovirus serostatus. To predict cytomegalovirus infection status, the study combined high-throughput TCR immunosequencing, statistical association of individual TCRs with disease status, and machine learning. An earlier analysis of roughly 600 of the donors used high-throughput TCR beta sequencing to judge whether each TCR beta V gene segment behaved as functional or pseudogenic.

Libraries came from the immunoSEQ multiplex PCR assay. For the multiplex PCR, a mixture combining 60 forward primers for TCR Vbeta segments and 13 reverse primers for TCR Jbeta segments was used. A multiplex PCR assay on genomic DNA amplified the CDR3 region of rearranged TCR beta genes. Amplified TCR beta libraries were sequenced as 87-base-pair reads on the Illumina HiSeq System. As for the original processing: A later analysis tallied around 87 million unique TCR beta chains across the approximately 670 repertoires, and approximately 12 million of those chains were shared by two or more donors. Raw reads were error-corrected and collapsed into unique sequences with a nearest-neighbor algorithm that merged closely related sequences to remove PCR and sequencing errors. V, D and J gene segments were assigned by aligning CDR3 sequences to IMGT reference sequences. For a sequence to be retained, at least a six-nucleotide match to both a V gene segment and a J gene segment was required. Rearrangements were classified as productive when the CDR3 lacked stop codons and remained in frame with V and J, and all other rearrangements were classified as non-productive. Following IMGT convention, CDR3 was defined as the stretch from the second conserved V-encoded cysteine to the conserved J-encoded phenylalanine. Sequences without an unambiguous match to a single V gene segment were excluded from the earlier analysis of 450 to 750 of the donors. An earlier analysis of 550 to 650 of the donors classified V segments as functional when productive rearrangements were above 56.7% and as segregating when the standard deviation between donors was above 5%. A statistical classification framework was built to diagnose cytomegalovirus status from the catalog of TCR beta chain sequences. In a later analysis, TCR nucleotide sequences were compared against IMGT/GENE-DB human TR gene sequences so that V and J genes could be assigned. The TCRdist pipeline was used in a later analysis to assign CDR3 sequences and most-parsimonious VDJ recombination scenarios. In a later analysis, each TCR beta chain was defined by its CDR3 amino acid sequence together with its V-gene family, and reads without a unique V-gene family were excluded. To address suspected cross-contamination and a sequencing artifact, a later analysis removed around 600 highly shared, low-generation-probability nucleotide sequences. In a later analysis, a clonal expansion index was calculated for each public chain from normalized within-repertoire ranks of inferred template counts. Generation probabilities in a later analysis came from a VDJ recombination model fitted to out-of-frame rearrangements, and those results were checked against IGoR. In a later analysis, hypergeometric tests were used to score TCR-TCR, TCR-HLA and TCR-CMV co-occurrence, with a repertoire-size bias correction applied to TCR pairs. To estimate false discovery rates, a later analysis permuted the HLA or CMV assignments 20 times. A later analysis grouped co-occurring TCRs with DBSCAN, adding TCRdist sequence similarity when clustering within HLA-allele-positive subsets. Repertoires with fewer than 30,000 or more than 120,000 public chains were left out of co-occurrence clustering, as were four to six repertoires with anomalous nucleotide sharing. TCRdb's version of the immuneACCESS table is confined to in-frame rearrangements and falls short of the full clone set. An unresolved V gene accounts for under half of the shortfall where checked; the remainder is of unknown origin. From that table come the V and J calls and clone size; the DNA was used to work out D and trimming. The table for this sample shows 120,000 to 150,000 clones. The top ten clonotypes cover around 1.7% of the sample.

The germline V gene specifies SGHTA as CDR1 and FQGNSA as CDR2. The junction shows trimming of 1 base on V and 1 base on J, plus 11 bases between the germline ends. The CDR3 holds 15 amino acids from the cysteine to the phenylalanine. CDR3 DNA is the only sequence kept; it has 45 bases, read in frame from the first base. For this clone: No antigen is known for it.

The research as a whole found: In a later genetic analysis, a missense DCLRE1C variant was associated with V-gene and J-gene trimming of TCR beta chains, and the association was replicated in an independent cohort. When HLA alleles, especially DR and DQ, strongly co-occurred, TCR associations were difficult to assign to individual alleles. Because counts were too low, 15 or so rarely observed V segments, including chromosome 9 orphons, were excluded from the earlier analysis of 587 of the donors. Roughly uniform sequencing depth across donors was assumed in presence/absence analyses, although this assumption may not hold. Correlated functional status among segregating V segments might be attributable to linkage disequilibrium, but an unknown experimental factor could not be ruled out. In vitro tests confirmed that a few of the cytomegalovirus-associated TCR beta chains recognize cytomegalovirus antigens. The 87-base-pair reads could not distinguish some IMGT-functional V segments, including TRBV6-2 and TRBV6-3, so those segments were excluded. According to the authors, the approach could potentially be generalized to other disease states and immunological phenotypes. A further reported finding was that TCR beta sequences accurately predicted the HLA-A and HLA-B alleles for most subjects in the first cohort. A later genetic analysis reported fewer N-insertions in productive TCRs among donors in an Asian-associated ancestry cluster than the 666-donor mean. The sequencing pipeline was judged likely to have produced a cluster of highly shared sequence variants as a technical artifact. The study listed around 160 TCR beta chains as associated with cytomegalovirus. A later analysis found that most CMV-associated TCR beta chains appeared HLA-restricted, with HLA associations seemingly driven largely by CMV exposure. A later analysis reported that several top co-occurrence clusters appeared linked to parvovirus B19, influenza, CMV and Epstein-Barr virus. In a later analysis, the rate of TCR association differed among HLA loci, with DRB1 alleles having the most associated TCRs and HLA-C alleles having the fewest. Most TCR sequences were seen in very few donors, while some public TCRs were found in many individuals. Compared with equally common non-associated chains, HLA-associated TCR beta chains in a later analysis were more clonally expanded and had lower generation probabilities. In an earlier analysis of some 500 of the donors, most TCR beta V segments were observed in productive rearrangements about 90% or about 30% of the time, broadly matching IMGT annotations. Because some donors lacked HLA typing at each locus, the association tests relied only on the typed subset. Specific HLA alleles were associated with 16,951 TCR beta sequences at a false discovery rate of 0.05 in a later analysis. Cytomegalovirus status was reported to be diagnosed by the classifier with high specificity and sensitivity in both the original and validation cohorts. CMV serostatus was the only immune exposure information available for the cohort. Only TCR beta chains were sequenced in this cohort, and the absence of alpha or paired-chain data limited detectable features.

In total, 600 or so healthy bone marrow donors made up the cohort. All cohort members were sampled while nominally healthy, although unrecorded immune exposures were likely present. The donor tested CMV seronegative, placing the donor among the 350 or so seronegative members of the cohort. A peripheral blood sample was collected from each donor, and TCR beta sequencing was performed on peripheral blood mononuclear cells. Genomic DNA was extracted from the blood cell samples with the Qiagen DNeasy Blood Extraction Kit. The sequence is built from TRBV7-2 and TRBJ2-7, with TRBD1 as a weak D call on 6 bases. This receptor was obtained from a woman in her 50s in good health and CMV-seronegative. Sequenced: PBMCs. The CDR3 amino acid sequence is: CASSLGTALSYEQYF. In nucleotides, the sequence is TGTGCCAGCAGCTTAGGGACAGCGCTATCCTACGAGCAGTACTTC.